This TCR beta chain was sequenced during a study of blood T cell repertoires in COVID-19. Study in general: Sites in the United States, Italy and Spain provided acute and convalescent COVID-19 samples.

Trimming took 4 bases from V and 3 from J; bases not matched to a gene: 5. The germline V gene encodes CDR1 MDHEN and CDR2 SYDVKM. The CDR3 covers 15 residues. Clones were sequenced by immunoSEQ multiplex PCR, and TCRdb holds only the in-frame ones, with some missing. The sample lists under 150,000 clones, about 76% seen once, with approximately 8.7% in the top ten. The specimen sequenced was peripheral blood. This sequence joins TRBV28 and TRBJ2-3, with 9 positions matching TRBD2. The sequence came from a woman aged 55-70 years with active or convalescent COVID-19. The CDR3 spells CASSWRGGSTDTQYF. The CDR3 bases are TGTGCCAGCAGTTGGCGGGGGGGGTCAACAGATACGCAGTATTTT.